This T cell receptor beta chain came from a study of shared clonotypes between healthy human individuals (dated by TCRdb to between 2020 and 2021). For context, the study as a whole: Three men and two women, aged 18 to 49 years, made up the cohort. For each donor, CD4 naive and CD4 memory were each given three plates, CD8 naive was given two plates, and CD8 memory was given one plate. To estimate repertoire size and how much clonotypes are shared between individuals, the study performed deep sequencing of blood TCR repertoires from about 5 healthy adults. To increase sequencing depth and limit assay-specific biases, different laboratories used diverse techniques to prepare libraries and sequence TCR repertoires. Each donor's leukapheresis produced roughly between roughly 0.85 and 9.5 billion PBMCs. The paper's findings and limits, for the study overall: Sampling was restricted to blood, and TCR repertoires in tissue are likely to differ from TCR repertoires in blood. Pairwise subsampling led to the expectation that sequencing depth would affect the degree of clonotype sharing among donors. Even with the large sequencing depth, rarefaction of the sorted-subset datasets indicated that sequencing was incomplete. Roughly 5% of naive CD4, 3.5% of naive CD8, roughly 2.4% of memory CD4, and approximately 0.4% of memory CD8 clonotypes were shared across a few donors. Compared with non-shared clonotypes, the clonotypes found in all four sorted-subset donors had higher generation probabilities. The small number of donors limited the genetic and exposure-history diversity represented. Naive subsets generally had larger estimated clonotype richness than memory subsets did.

TCR CDR3 regions were amplified from genomic DNA by multiplex PCR using the deep immunoSEQ assay. For each cell subset, the extracted genomic DNA was distributed evenly across all wells of several immunoSEQ 96-well plates, and each plate served as one replicate. For sorted subsets, each replicate PCR was loaded with about 200 ng genomic DNA, equivalent to 30,000 or so T cell genomes. Purified libraries were quantified with a Qubit 3.0 fluorometer, sized on a Bioanalyzer 2100, and re-quantified with the KAPA Library Quantification kit. Every immunoSEQ 96-well plate was sequenced on a dedicated single-read 150-cycle Illumina NextSeq 550 flow cell. As for how the authors treated the data: Because only junctional sequences without quality scores were contained in the immunoSEQ output, filtering matching that applied to full-length reads could not be performed. Sequences were annotated with PyIR, a Python wrapper for IgBLAST v1.9, and V/J genes and CDR3 were assigned using IMGT germline references. Reads with weak V/J assignments (E-value above 1e-6), missing CDR3, stop codons, out-of-frame junctions, or ambiguous translated residues were removed. V3J clonotypes were defined as sequences sharing an identical inferred V gene, J gene, and CDR3 amino acid sequence. The percentage overlap between two repertoires was calculated by dividing the number of shared unique clonotypes by the size of the smaller repertoire. Richness of each repertoire was evaluated using RTK rarefaction, the Chao1 estimator, and Recon v2.1 estimates of unobserved clonotypes. For all TCRbeta clonotypes obtained by the gDNA method from a few donors, generation probabilities were computed with OLGA. TCRdb took this table from immuneACCESS and kept in-frame rearrangements with V and J called. Such tables lack part of the clones; where checked against another copy, unresolved V genes explain under half of the gap, and the rest is unexplained. V, J and clone size reflect that table, while D and trimming were determined from the DNA. The sample has approximately 1.9 million clones on record, roughly 95% of them singletons. About 1.7% of the sample rests with the top ten.

CD8 naive samples were CD45RO-negative cells positively selected for CCR7, giving a CD45RA+CCR7+ population that excluded TemRA cells. The donors were healthy, HIV-negative adults who had no recently reported acute infections or vaccinations. Every donor was a Caucasian adult residing in Nashville, Tennessee, USA. Blood was collected by leukapheresis, and PBMCs were isolated by Ficoll-Histopaque density gradient centrifugation and then cryopreserved in liquid nitrogen vapor phase. Analytical flow cytometry was used to check the purity and quantity of every magnetically sorted T cell population. Genomic DNA was isolated from each sorted fraction and quantified by UV absorbance on a Nanodrop 2000c. With regard to this clone: Its cognate antigen has yet to be identified. It has no much larger one-base neighbor in the sample; base qualities were not kept.

Spanning cysteine to phenylalanine, the CDR3 consists of 14 amino acids. Just the 42-base CDR3 DNA is kept, in frame starting at base 1. CDR1 and CDR2, per the germline V gene, are MDHEN and SYDVKM. V loses 5 bases, J loses 9 bases, and the germline ends lie 18 bases apart. The chain links TRBV28 with TRBJ2-3; no D gene is confidently identified. Sequencing was carried out using naive CD8+ T cells from PBMCs. What this sample's cell subset or site label stands for: CD45RA+CCR7+. This TCR was recovered from a man between 18 and 35 years old in good health. Some clones in this sample may be carry-over from other donors' samples. The DNA sequence is given as TGTGCCAGCAGTCCCTCGATGGAGATCGGGACGCAGTATTTT. Translated, it gives CASSPSMEIGTQYF.